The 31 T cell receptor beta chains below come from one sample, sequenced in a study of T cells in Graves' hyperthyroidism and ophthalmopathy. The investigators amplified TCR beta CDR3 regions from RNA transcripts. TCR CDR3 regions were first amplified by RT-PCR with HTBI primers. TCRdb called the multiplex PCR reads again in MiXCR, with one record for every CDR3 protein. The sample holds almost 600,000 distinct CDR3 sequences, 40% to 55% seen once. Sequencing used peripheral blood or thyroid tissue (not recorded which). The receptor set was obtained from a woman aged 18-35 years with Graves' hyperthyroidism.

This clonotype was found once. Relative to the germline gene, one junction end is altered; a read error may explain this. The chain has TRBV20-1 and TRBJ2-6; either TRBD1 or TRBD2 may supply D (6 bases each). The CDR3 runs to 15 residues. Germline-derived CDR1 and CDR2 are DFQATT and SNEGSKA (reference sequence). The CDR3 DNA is TGCAGTGCTAGCTTACCTTGGGGACCCCAGGGGACTGAAGCTTTC. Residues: CSASLPWGPQGTEAF.

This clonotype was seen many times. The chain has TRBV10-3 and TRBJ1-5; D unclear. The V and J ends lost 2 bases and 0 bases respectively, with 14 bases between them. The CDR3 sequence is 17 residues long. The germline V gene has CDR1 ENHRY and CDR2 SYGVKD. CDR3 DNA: TGTGCCATCAGTGAGACTTATACCGACGCTAGCAATCAGCCCCAGCATTTT. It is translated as CAISETYTDASNQPQHF.

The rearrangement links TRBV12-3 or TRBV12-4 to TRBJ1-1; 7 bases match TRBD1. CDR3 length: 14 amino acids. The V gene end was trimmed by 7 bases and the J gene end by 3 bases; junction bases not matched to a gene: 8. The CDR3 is CASTWQGGYTEAFF. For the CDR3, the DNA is TGTGCCAGCACCTGGCAGGGGGGGTACACTGAAGCTTTCTTT.

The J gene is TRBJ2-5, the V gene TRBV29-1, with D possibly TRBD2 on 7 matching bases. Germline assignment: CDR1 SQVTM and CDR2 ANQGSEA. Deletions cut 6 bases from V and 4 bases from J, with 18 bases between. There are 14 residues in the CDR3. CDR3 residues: CSVASRGGGETQYF. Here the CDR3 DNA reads TGCAGCGTCGCTTCCAGGGGAGGGGGAGAGACCCAGTACTTC.

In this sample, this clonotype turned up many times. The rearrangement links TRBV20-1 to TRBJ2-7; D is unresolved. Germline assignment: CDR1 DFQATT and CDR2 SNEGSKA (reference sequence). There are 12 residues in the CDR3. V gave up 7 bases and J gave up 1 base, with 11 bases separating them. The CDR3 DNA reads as TGCAGTGGCTCAGACTTTTCCTACGAGCAGTACTTC. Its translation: CSGSDFSYEQYF.

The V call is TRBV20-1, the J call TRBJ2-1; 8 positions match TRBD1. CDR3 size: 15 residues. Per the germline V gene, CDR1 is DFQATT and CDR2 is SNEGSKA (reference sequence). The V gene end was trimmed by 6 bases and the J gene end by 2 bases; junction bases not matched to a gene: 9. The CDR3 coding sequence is TGCAGTGCACAGAAGTACAGGGGGGCCTACAATGAGCAGTTCTTC. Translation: CSAQKYRGAYNEQFF.

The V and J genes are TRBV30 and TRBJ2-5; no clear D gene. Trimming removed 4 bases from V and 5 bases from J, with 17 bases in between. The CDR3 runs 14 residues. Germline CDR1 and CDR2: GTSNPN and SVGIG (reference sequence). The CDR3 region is CAWTSVRVTETQYF. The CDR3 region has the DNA TGTGCCTGGACGAGTGTAAGAGTAACGGAGACCCAGTACTTC.

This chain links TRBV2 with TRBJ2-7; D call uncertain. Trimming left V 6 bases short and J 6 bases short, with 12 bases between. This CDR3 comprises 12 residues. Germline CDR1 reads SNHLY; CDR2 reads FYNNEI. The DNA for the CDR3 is TGTGCCAGCAGCTTAACCCCGCCCGAGCAGTACTTC. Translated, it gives CASSLTPPEQYF.

For the CDR3, the DNA is TGTGCCAGCAGCCCGAGGGGGGGGGCGAGCTATGGCTACACCTTC. It yields the protein CASSPRGGASYGYTF. The chain combines TRBV7-8 with TRBJ1-2, with D maybe TRBD1 (6 bases). Germline assignment: CDR1 SGHVS and CDR2 FQNEAQ. The germline V and J ends were trimmed by 5 bases and 4 bases, with 17 bases remaining between them. This CDR3 comprises 15 residues.

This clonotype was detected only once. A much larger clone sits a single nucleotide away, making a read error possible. The CDR3 bases are TGTGCCAGCAGCCCTACTCGACTGAATCAAGAGACCCAGTACTTC. Translated: CASSPTRLNQETQYF. This chain joins TRBV6-5 and TRBJ2-5, with no clear D. This CDR3 has 15 amino acids. V was clipped by 6 bases and J by 2 bases, with 16 bases between them. The germline CDR1 and CDR2 sequences are MNHEY and SVGAGI.

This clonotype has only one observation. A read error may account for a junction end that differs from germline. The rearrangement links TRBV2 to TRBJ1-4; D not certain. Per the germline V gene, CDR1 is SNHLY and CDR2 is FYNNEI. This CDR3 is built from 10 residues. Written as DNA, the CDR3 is TGTGCCAGCAGTGCACCTGCTGGGTCCTTT. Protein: CASSAPAGSF.

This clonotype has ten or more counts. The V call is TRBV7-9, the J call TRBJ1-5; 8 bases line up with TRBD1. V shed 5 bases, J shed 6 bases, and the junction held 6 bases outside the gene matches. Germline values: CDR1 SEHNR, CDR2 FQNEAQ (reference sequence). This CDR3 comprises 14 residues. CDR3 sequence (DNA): TGTGCCAGCAGCCGTGAACAGGGGGTTCAGCCCCAGCATTTT. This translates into CASSREQGVQPQHF.

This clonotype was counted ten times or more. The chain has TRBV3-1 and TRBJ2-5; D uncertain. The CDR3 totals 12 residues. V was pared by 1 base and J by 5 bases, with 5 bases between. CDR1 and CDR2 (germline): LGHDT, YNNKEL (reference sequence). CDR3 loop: CASSQALETQYF. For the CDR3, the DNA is TGTGCCAGCAGCCAAGCTCTCGAGACCCAGTACTTC.

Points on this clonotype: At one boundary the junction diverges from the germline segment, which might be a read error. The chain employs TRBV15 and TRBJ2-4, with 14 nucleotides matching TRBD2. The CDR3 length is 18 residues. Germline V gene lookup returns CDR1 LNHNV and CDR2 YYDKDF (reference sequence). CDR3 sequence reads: CATSRSYGTSGRFNIRYF. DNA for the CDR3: TGTGCCACCAGCAGAAGCTACGGGACTAGCGGGAGATTTAACATTCGGTACTTC.

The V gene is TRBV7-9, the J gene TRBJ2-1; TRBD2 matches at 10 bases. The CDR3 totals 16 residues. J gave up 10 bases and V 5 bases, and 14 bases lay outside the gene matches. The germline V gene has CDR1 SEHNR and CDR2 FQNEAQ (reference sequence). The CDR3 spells CASSRRGTSALDEQFF. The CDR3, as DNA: TGTGCCAGCAGCCGGAGAGGGACTAGCGCTCTAGACGAGCAGTTCTTC.

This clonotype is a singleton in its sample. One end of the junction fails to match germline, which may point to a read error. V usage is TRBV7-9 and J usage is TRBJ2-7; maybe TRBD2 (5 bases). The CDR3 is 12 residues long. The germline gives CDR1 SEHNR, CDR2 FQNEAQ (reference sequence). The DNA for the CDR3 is TGTGCCGGCAGCGGCGGATTGGGGGAGCAGTACTTC. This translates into CAGSGGLGEQYF.

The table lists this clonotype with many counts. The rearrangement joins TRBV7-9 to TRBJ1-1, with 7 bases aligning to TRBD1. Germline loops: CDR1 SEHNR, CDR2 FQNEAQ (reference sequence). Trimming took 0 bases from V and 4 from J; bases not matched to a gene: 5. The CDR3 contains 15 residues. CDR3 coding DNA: TGTGCCAGCAGCTTAGCGCGGGCAGGGGGCACTGAAGCTTTCTTT. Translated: CASSLARAGGTEAFF.

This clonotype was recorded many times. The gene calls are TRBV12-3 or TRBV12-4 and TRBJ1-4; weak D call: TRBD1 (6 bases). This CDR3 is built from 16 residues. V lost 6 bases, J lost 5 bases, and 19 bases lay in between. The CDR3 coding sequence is TGTGCCAGCAGCCTGGGGGGTGGACAGAGAAATGAAAAACTGTTTTTT. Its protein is CASSLGGGQRNEKLFF.

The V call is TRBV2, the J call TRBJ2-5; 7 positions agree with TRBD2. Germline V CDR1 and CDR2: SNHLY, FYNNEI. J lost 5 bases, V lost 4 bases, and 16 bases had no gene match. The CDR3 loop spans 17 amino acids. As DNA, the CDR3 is TGTGCCAGCAGTGCATATCTGACTAGCCGGGCGGGGGAGACCCAGTACTTC. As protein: CASSAYLTSRAGETQYF.

The DNA of the CDR3 is TGTGCCACCAGTGGGGGACTAGCGGAATACAATGAGCAGTACTTC. Its protein is CATSGGLAEYNEQYF. The chain recombines TRBV24-1 with TRBJ2-7; 11 nucleotides align to TRBD2. J was trimmed by 7 bases and V by 5 bases; bases with no gene match: 9. Germline CDR1 KGHDR, CDR2 SFDVKD. CDR3 size: 15 residues.

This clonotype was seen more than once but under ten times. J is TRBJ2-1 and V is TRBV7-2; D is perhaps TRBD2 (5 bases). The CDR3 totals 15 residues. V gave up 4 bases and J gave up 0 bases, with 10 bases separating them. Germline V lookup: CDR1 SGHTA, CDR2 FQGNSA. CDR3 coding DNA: TGTGCCAGCAGCTCGCGGGTTAGCTCCTACAATGAGCAGTTCTTC. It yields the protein CASSSRVSSYNEQFF.

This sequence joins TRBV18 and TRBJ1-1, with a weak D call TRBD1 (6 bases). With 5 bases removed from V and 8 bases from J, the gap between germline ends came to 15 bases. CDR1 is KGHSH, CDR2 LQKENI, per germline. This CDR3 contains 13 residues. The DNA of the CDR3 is TGTGCCAGCTCATTCTATGGACAGCGCGAAGCTTTCTTT. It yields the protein CASSFYGQREAFF.

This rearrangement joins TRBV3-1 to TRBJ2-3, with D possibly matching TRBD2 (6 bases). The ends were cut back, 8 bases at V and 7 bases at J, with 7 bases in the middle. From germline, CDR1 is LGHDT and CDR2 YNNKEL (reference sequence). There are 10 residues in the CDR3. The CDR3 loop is CASRGYTQYF. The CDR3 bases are TGTGCCAGCCGGGGGTATACGCAGTATTTT.

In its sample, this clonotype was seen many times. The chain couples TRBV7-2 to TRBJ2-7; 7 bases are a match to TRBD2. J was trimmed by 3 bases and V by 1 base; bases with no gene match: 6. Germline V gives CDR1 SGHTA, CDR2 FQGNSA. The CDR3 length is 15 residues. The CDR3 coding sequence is TGTGCCAGCAGCTTAGAGGCGGGAGCAGGCTACGAGCAGTACTTC. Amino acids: CASSLEAGAGYEQYF.

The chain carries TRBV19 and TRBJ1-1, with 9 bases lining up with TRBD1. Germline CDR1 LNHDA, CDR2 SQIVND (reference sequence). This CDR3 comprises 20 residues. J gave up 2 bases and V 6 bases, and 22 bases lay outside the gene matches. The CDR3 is CASRPQTGGVHSGANTEAFF. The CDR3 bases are TGTGCCAGTAGACCTCAAACAGGGGGCGTCCACTCTGGGGCCAACACTGAAGCTTTCTTT. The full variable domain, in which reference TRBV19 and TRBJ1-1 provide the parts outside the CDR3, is DGGITQSPKYLFRKEGQNVTLSCEQNLNHDAMYWYRQDPGQGLRLIYYSQIVNDFQKGDIAEGYSVSREKKESFPLTVTSAQKNPTAFYLCASRPQTGGVHSGANTEAFFGQGTRLTVV.

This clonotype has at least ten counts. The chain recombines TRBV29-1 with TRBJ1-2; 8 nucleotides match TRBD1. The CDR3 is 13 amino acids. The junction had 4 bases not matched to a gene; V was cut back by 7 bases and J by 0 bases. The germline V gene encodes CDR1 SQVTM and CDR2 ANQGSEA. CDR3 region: CSGRQGSNYGYTF. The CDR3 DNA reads TGCAGCGGTCGACAGGGGTCTAACTATGGCTACACCTTC.

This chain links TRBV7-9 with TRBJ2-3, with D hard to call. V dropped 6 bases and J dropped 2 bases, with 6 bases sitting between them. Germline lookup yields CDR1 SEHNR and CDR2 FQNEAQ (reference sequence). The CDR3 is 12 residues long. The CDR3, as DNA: TGTGCCAGCAGAACTTTCACAGATACGCAGTATTTT. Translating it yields CASRTFTDTQYF.

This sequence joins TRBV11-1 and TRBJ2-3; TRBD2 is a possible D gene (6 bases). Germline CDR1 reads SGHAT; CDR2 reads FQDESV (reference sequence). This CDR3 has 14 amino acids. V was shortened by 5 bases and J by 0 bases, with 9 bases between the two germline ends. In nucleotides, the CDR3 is TGTGCCAGCAGCACGGGACTTAGCACAGATACGCAGTATTTT. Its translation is CASSTGLSTDTQYF.

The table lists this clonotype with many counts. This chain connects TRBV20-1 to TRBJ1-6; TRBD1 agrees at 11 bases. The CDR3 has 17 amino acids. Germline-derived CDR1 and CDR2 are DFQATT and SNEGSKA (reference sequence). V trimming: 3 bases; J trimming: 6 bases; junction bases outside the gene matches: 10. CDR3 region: CSASVPGQGVGNSPLHF. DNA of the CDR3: TGCAGTGCTAGCGTCCCGGGACAGGGGGTCGGTAATTCACCCCTCCACTTT.

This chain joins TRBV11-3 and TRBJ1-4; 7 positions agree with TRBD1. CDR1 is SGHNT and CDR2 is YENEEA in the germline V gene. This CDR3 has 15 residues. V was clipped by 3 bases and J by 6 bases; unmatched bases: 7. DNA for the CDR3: TGTGCCAGCAGCTTCGCTCCGGGGACAGATGAAAAACTGTTTTTT. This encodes CASSFAPGTDEKLFF.

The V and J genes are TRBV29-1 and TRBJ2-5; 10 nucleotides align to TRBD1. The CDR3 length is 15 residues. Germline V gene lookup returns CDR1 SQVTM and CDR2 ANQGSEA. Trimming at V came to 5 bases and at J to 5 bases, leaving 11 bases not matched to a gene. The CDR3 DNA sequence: TGCAGCGTTTCCGGGACAGGGGAGACTGGGGAGACCCAGTACTTC. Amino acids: CSVSGTGETGETQYF.